This TCR beta chain was identified in a study of T-cell reconstitution after alpha-beta-depleted transplantation in children. Notes on the study in general: Certain patients had high TCRbeta diversity at day 60, and it came from recipient T cells and thymic progenitors that survived. T-cell counts and diversity at one year post-transplant came mainly from newly produced T cells.

A TCRbeta library incorporating unique molecular identifiers was prepared. TCRdb reanalysed the PCR reads using MiXCR and keeps one entry per CDR3 protein. The data show 500,000 to 600,000 distinct CDR3 sequences, over 20% seen once. The CDR3 is 15 amino acids. The V segment lost 1 base and the J segment 7 bases; nucleotides outside the gene matches: 7. The V gene's germline CDR1 is SGHRS and CDR2 YFSETQ. This clonotype was counted only a few times. What it recognizes is unknown. V usage is TRBV5-1 and J usage is TRBJ2-1, with TRBD2 identical over 8 bases. This material consisted of PBMCs, taken before TCRalphabeta/CD19-depleted stem cell transplant. The clonotype originates from a boy under three years old with Wiskott-Aldrich syndrome, due to receive a stem cell transplant. CDR3 nucleotide sequence: TGCGCCAGCAGCTTGCCGGGAGGGCCGGTAAATGAGCAGTTCTTC. It yields the protein CASSLPGGPVNEQFF.